This T cell receptor (beta chain) was sequenced during a study of T-cell memory formation after mild COVID-19. Broader study findings: In pre-infection memory, a portion of responding clones appeared, which suggested that cross-reactive memory joined.

Details on this clonotype: Its antigen remains unidentified.

The 5'RACE method, run with constant-segment primers, produced TCR alpha and TCR beta cDNA libraries (carrying sample barcodes and UMIs). TCRdb reanalysed the 5' RACE reads using MiXCR and keeps one entry per CDR3 protein. The sample contains just over 300,000 distinct CDR3 sequences, roughly a fifth of which appear only once. CDR1 is SNHLY, CDR2 FYNNEI, per germline. The CDR3 has 15 amino acids. V lost 5 bases, J lost 0 bases, and 7 bases stayed unmatched. This receptor was identified in a man aged 18 to 30 who had mild COVID-19 (a few samples of this study predate the infection). Cell type and time point are not known. Sequenced input: PBMCs or a T cell subset sorted from them (not recorded which). The rearrangement joins TRBV2 to TRBJ2-7; 7 bases are shared with TRBD1. The CDR3 sequence is CASSRPGQNSYEQYF. For the CDR3, the DNA is TGTGCCAGCAGTCGCCCGGGACAGAACTCCTACGAGCAGTACTTC.